This TCR beta chain was recorded in a study of cytotoxic CD8 clonotypes in ibrutinib-treated CLL. For the study at large: Median treatment time before response sampling was 12 months, range 6 to 36. General study points: Public clonotypes occurred uncommonly; on treatment, they contracted or remained stable. Pretreatment clonality was elevated relative to age-matched healthy donors and paralleled circulating CD8+ T-cell counts.

For this clone: As yet, its antigen is unknown.

The method was immunoSEQ multiplex PCR; TCRdb's version includes in-frame clones alone and lacks a portion of them. The table includes some 200,000 clones, around 70% detected once. Germline CDR1 is KGHSH and CDR2 is LQKENI. The CDR3 is made up of 15 amino acids. Trimming left V 4 bases short and J 1 base short, with 10 bases between. This receptor was obtained from a human donor with chronic lymphocytic leukemia. The sequencing used PBMCs, collected after 12 months of ibrutinib treatment. The V and J genes are TRBV18 and TRBJ2-2; a possible D gene is TRBD1 (5 bases). CDR3 DNA: TGTGCCAGCTCACGATCTACAGGGAACACCGGGGAGCTGTTTTTT. Its translation is CASSRSTGNTGELFF.